The 32 T cell receptor beta chains given below trace back to one sample, sequenced in a study of cytomegalovirus exposure and HLA in healthy donors. A multiplex PCR was run with 60 Vbeta primers and 13 Jbeta primers. Profiled with immunoSEQ multiplex PCR; TCRdb holds only in-frame clones, not every one. The sample includes tens of thousands of clones, about 75% of them seen just once. The sample was PBMCs. The receptor source for this set is a man aged 60 to 75 in good health and CMV-seropositive.

J is TRBJ1-1 and V is TRBV18; no reliable D call. Germline loops: CDR1 KGHSH, CDR2 LQKENI. With 3 bases removed from V and 0 bases from J, the gap between germline ends came to 11 bases. This CDR3 contains 15 residues. CDR3 region: CASSPVRGLNTEAFF. In nucleotides, the CDR3 is TGTGCCAGCTCACCTGTGCGAGGATTGAACACTGAAGCTTTCTTT.

V gene TRBV10-1 combines with J gene TRBJ2-5; D perhaps matches TRBD1 (5 bases). The CDR3 contains 13 residues. V shed 3 bases and J shed 4 bases, with 9 bases lying between them. The germline gives CDR1 WNHNN, CDR2 SYGVQD (reference sequence). CDR3 coding DNA: TGCGCCAGCAGTGATGGCCAGGGAGAGACCCAGTACTTC. This codes for CASSDGQGETQYF.

In regard to this clone: The same CDR3 arises from other DNA sequences in this sample as well. V and J are TRBV6-5 and TRBJ1-4, with TRBD1 matching 8 bases. CDR1 is MNHEY, CDR2 SVGAGI, per germline. Trimming at V came to 5 bases and at J to 5 bases, leaving 7 bases not matched to a gene. The length of the CDR3 is 15 residues. CDR3: CASSLGQGLNEKLFF. CDR3 nucleotides: TGTGCCAGCAGTCTCGGACAGGGTCTAAATGAAAAACTGTTTTTT.

As to this clone: Within the sample, other DNA sequences also encode this same CDR3. The chain combines TRBV7-2 with TRBJ1-5; 7 bases line up with TRBD1. CDR1 is SGHTA and CDR2 is FQGNSA in the germline V gene. The V segment lost 3 bases and the J segment 4 bases; nucleotides outside the gene matches: 6. CDR3 length: 15 amino acids. As DNA, the CDR3 is TGTGCCAGCAGCTTTAGGGCAGGGGGAAATCAGCCCCAGCATTTT. Translated: CASSFRAGGNQPQHF. Variable domain in full (rest from reference TRBV7-2 and TRBJ1-5): GAGVSQSPSNKVTEKGKDVELRCDPISGHTALYWYRQSLGQGLEFLIYFQGNSAPDKSGLPSDRFSAERTGGSVSTLTIQRTQQEDSAVYLCASSFRAGGNQPQHFGDGTRLSIL.

The J gene is TRBJ2-1, the V gene TRBV30, with TRBD1 identical over 9 bases. Germline CDR1 reads GTSNPN; CDR2 reads SVGIG (reference sequence). Trimming cost V 3 bases and J 7 bases; bases outside gene matches: 7. CDR3 length equals 14 residues. CDR3 nucleotide sequence: TGTGCCTGGAGACCGGGACAGGGTAAAAATGAGCAGTTCTTC. It codes for CAWRPGQGKNEQFF. Full variable domain (missing parts from reference TRBV30 and TRBJ2-1): SQTIHQWPATLVQPVGSPLSLECTVEGTSNPNLYWYRQAAGRGLQLLFYSVGIGQISSEVPQNLSASRPQDRQFILSSKKLLLSDSGFYLCAWRPGQGKNEQFFGPGTRLTVL.

The gene calls are TRBV10-2 and TRBJ2-5; 10 bases map to TRBD2. The germline V gene has CDR1 WSHSY and CDR2 SAAADI. The trim removed 6 bases at V and 4 bases at J, leaving 11 bases unmatched. This CDR3 is 16 amino acids long. In DNA form, the CDR3 reads TGCGCCAGCAGGGATTTAGTAGCGGGAGGATTAGAGACCCAGTACTTC. Amino acids: CASRDLVAGGLETQYF.

The rearrangement uses TRBV19 and TRBJ1-2; the match to TRBD1 covers 7 bases. The CDR3 contains 12 residues. The ends lost 6 bases at V and 9 bases at J; junction bases unmatched: 7. Germline CDR1 LNHDA, CDR2 SQIVND (reference sequence). The CDR3 nucleotides read TGTGCCAGTAGCCATCGACAGGGCAGCTACACCTTC. Translated: CASSHRQGSYTF.

This rearrangement joins TRBV9 to TRBJ2-2, with a weak D call TRBD1 (6 bases). Germline CDR1 is SGDLS and CDR2 is YYNGEE. This CDR3 has 14 residues. V lost 5 bases to trimming and J lost 1 base, with 9 bases between them. In DNA form, the CDR3 reads TGTGCCAGCAGTAAACAGGGGAACACCGGGGAGCTGTTTTTT. Its translation is CASSKQGNTGELFF.

The genes are TRBV18 and TRBJ2-1; 8 bases fit TRBD2. Germline CDR1 KGHSH, CDR2 LQKENI. CDR3 length equals 13 residues. J gave up 9 bases and V 3 bases, and 4 bases lay outside the gene matches. The CDR3 reads CASSPREESEQFF. CDR3 DNA sequence: TGTGCCAGCTCACCGCGGGAGGAGAGTGAGCAGTTCTTC.

This chain connects TRBV2 to TRBJ2-7; no clear D. CDR1 and CDR2 (germline): SNHLY, FYNNEI. Trimming removed 7 bases at V and 0 bases at J, with 10 bases between. This CDR3 contains 13 residues. CDR3: CASTVSPSYEQYF. The CDR3 region has the DNA TGTGCCAGCACGGTTTCTCCCTCCTACGAGCAGTACTTC.

This chain uses TRBV28 with TRBJ1-2, with D unresolved. V lost 5 bases to trimming and J lost 4 bases, with 35 bases between them. There are 21 residues in the CDR3. Germline lookup yields CDR1 MDHEN and CDR2 SYDVKM. The CDR3 protein is CASSGEVVFRYLESLAYGYTF. The CDR3 bases are TGTGCCAGCAGTGGGGAGGTAGTATTTCGCTATTTGGAGTCTCTTGCCTATGGCTACACCTTC.

This chain links TRBV29-1 with TRBJ2-1; 11 bases line up with TRBD2. Per the germline V gene, CDR1 is SQVTM and CDR2 is ANQGSEA. Unmatched junction bases numbered 5, after V lost 7 bases and J lost 6 bases. This CDR3 spans 13 amino acids. The CDR3 DNA reads as TGCAGCGGACTAGCGGGACTAACCAATGAGCAGTTCTTC. Amino acid sequence: CSGLAGLTNEQFF.

The genes are TRBV19 and TRBJ1-6; D gene ambiguous. Looked up from germline, CDR1 is LNHDA and CDR2 is SQIVND (reference sequence). CDR3 length: 15 residues. Trimming shortened V by 4 bases and J by 0 bases, and 7 bases separated the two germline ends. The CDR3 DNA is TGTGCCAGTAGTACGGGTAGCTCCTATAATTCACCCCTCCACTTT. This codes for CASSTGSSYNSPLHF. The complete variable domain, with remaining parts taken from reference TRBV19 and TRBJ1-6, reads DGGITQSPKYLFRKEGQNVTLSCEQNLNHDAMYWYRQDPGQGLRLIYYSQIVNDFQKGDIAEGYSVSREKKESFPLTVTSAQKNPTAFYLCASSTGSSYNSPLHFGNGTRLTVT.

The chain uses TRBV7-9 and TRBJ1-1; tentative D call: TRBD1 (5 bases). This CDR3 comprises 17 residues. The germline V and J ends were trimmed by 0 bases and 7 bases, with 21 bases remaining between them. Germline CDR1 is SEHNR and CDR2 is FQNEAQ (reference sequence). The CDR3 here is CASSLALSGKTGSEAFF. CDR3 nucleotides: TGTGCCAGCAGCTTAGCGTTGAGCGGGAAAACAGGCAGTGAAGCTTTCTTT. The full variable domain, with the rest looked up from reference TRBV7-9 and TRBJ1-1, is DTGVSQNPRHKITKRGQNVTFRCDPISEHNRLYWYRQTLGQGPEFLTYFQNEAQLEKSRLLSDRFSAERPKGSFSTLEIQRTEQGDSAMYLCASSLALSGKTGSEAFFGQGTRLTVV.

V is TRBV5-5 and J is TRBJ1-1; D is uncertain. The CDR3 extends over 13 amino acids. Germline CDR1 is SGHKS and CDR2 is YYEKEE (reference sequence). V shed 0 bases and J shed 1 base, with 4 bases lying between them. CDR3 amino acids: CASSLGENTEAFF. In DNA, the CDR3 is TGTGCCAGCAGCTTGGGAGAGAACACTGAAGCTTTCTTT.

V and J are TRBV6-5 and TRBJ2-2; 7 bases align to TRBD1. Trimming cost V 2 bases and J 0 bases; bases outside gene matches: 0. The CDR3 length is 15 residues. Germline V gene sequence: CDR1 MNHEY, CDR2 SVGAGI. The CDR3 spells CASSYGTANTGELFF. The CDR3 bases are TGTGCCAGCAGTTACGGGACAGCGAACACCGGGGAGCTGTTTTTT.

V and J are TRBV7-8 and TRBJ2-3; TRBD2 aligns across 8 bases. The CDR3 has 14 amino acids. Per germline, CDR1 SGHVS and CDR2 FQNEAQ. The V segment lost 5 bases and the J segment 0 bases; nucleotides outside the gene matches: 1. The CDR3 DNA is TGTGCCAGCAGCCGACTAGCGAGCACAGATACGCAGTATTTT. Translating it yields CASSRLASTDTQYF.

The V gene is TRBV10-2, the J gene TRBJ2-1; TRBD2 matches at 10 bases. V lost 4 bases to trimming and J lost 4 bases; unmatched junction nucleotides: 7. The CDR3 consists of 16 residues. Germline V lookup: CDR1 WSHSY, CDR2 SAAADI. CDR3 nucleotides: TGCGCCAGCAGTGGAAGGGGAGCGGGAGGGTACAATGAGCAGTTCTTC. It yields the protein CASSGRGAGGYNEQFF.

The chain is built from TRBV29-1 and TRBJ2-1, with D possibly matching TRBD2 (6 bases). The CDR3 contains 14 residues. The V gene's germline CDR1 is SQVTM and CDR2 ANQGSEA. Trimming pared 1 base from V and 8 bases from J, leaving 15 bases between. CDR3: CSVEGEALFHEQFF. Written as DNA, the CDR3 is TGCAGCGTTGAAGGGGAGGCCCTCTTCCATGAGCAGTTCTTC.

This chain connects TRBV15 to TRBJ2-7; 7 nucleotides align to TRBD1. Germline CDR1 reads LNHNV; CDR2 reads YYDKDF (reference sequence). The CDR3 runs to 14 residues. V shed 3 bases and J 0 bases; nucleotides not matched to a gene: 2. The CDR3, as DNA: TGTGCCACCAGCAGGGACAGGAGCTCCTACGAGCAGTACTTC. Translated, it gives CATSRDRSSYEQYF.

The chain is built from TRBV27 and TRBJ1-5; D might be TRBD1 (5 bases). The germline V gene has CDR1 MNHEY and CDR2 SMNVEV (reference sequence). The V end was cut by 10 bases, the J end by 7 bases, with 17 bases between. The CDR3 covers 13 residues. This chain's CDR3 is CATASGVGQPQHF. The CDR3 DNA reads as TGTGCCACCGCTTCGGGGGTCGGGCAGCCCCAGCATTTT.

V usage is TRBV16 and J usage is TRBJ1-5; possibly TRBD1 for D (5 bases). The CDR3 runs to 15 residues. Germline values: CDR1 KGHSY, CDR2 FQNENV. V lost 4 bases and J lost 7, with 17 bases in between. CDR3 residues: CASSPLGRGGQPQHF. CDR3 coding DNA: TGTGCCAGCAGCCCCCTGGGACGGGGGGGGCAGCCCCAGCATTTT.

The chain joins TRBV6-5 to TRBJ1-4; D gene ambiguous. Looked up from germline, CDR1 is MNHEY and CDR2 is SVGAGI. V lost 5 bases to trimming and J lost 5 bases, with 12 bases between them. The CDR3 totals 14 residues. CDR3 nucleotide sequence: TGTGCCAGCAGTAGAGGTTTCCCCAATGAAAAACTGTTTTTT. It translates to CASSRGFPNEKLFF.

The chain has TRBV30 and TRBJ1-2; no clear D gene. The CDR3 is made up of 12 amino acids. With 2 bases removed from V and 2 bases from J, the gap between germline ends came to 6 bases. Germline CDR1 GTSNPN, CDR2 SVGIG (reference sequence). The CDR3, as DNA: TGTGCCTGGAGTCGAGGGAACTATGGCTACACCTTC. Protein sequence: CAWSRGNYGYTF.

The chain joins TRBV7-2 to TRBJ1-2; D is undetermined. V dropped 5 bases and J dropped 0 bases, with 13 bases sitting between them. CDR3 size: 15 residues. Germline loops: CDR1 SGHTA, CDR2 FQGNSA. This CDR3 is CASSPEVASNYGYTF. The CDR3 DNA follows: TGTGCCAGCAGCCCAGAGGTGGCGTCTAACTATGGCTACACCTTC.

The rearrangement joins TRBV7-8 to TRBJ2-5, with TRBD1 matching 7 bases. After removal of 4 bases from V and 11 bases from J, the junction contained 16 bases not matched to a gene. Germline V gene sequence: CDR1 SGHVS, CDR2 FQNEAQ. This CDR3 spans 15 amino acids. The chain's CDR3 is CASSSSGTAPREQYF. Written as DNA, the CDR3 is TGTGCCAGCAGCTCCTCCGGGACAGCCCCCAGGGAGCAGTACTTC.

This clone has only a few counts. The V call is TRBV6-1, the J call TRBJ2-7; 8 bases agree with TRBD2. With V trimmed by 7 bases and J by 3 bases, 8 bases remained unmatched. Germline loops: CDR1 MNHNS, CDR2 SASEGT. The CDR3 is made up of 14 amino acids. The CDR3 bases are TGTGCCAGCAACCCCGGGACTAGTCACTACGAGCAGTACTTC. This codes for CASNPGTSHYEQYF.

The V call is TRBV29-1, the J call TRBJ2-2, with D uncertain. V lost 3 bases and J 16 bases, leaving 6 bases between the germline ends. The CDR3 runs to 8 residues. The germline V gene encodes CDR1 SQVTM and CDR2 ANQGSEA. The CDR3 sequence: CSVDLPFF. The DNA of the CDR3 is TGCAGCGTTGATCTACCGTTTTTT.

As regards this clone: The junction departs from germline at one end; a sequencing error may be responsible. This sequence joins TRBV7-9 and TRBJ2-7; perhaps TRBD2 as D (5 bases). Germline V gives CDR1 SEHNR, CDR2 FQNEAQ (reference sequence). This CDR3 region has 14 residues. The CDR3 DNA is TGTTCCAGCAGCTTAGGTGCAGGACTCTACGAGCAGTACTTC. Residues: CSSSLGAGLYEQYF.

This clone occurred a few times. The gene calls are TRBV2 and TRBJ2-7; the match to TRBD1 covers 11 bases. The CDR3 has 16 amino acids. CDR1 is SNHLY and CDR2 is FYNNEI in the germline V gene. Unmatched junction bases numbered 5, after V lost 0 bases and J lost 4 bases. CDR3 region: CASSEARTGGLYEQYF. The CDR3, as DNA: TGTGCCAGCAGTGAAGCGCGGACAGGGGGCCTGTACGAGCAGTACTTC.

The chain joins TRBV4-2 to TRBJ2-5, with 8 positions matching TRBD2. The DNA end is more similar to TRBJ2-7, so the J call may be wrong. The germline V gene encodes CDR1 LGHNA and CDR2 YNFKEQ. The CDR3 covers 17 residues. As DNA, the CDR3 is TGTGCCAGCAGCCAAGATCTGGGCGGGGGGACGTCCTACGAGCAGTACTTC. The encoded protein is CASSQDLGGGTSYEQYF.

V and J are TRBV29-1 and TRBJ2-1, with 7 bases that match TRBD2. The CDR3 is 14 amino acids. Trimming cost V 4 bases and J 0 bases; bases outside gene matches: 3. The germline V gene encodes CDR1 SQVTM and CDR2 ANQGSEA. The CDR3 loop is CSVGGGSSYNEQFF. The CDR3, as DNA: TGCAGCGTTGGCGGCGGGAGCTCCTACAATGAGCAGTTCTTC.